These 13 T cell receptor beta chains were all obtained from the same sample, sequenced in a study of blood T cell repertoires in COVID-19 (dated by TCRdb to 2018 to 2021). The method was the immunoSEQ multiplex PCR assay. The immuneACCESS repertoire file appears here via TCRdb, limited to in-frame rearrangements. These files lack a portion of the clones; in checked studies, under half of the deficit traces to unresolved V genes, and the cause of the others is not known. Within this sample are approximately 82,000 clones, with about 86% of them counted one time only. Over 15% of the sample lies in the top ten. What was sequenced was peripheral blood. The receptors stem from a woman aged 55-69 years with acute or convalescent COVID-19.

The chain couples TRBV12-3 or TRBV12-4 to TRBJ1-1; D possibly corresponds to TRBD1 (5 bases). This CDR3 is 13 amino acids long. Trimming took off 9 bases at V and 3 bases at J, with 14 bases between the two ends. The CDR3 DNA follows: TGTGCCAGTTTAGCAGGGTCGTACACTGAAGCTTTCTTT. Translation gives CASLAGSYTEAFF.

This chain uses TRBV10-2 with TRBJ1-1; D gene ambiguous. The germline V gene encodes CDR1 WSHSY and CDR2 SAAADI. The CDR3 sequence is 12 residues long. V lost 8 bases and J lost 7, with 14 bases in between. The CDR3 DNA reads as TGCGCCAGCGCCGAACCAGTGCTTGAAGCTTTCTTT. This translates into CASAEPVLEAFF.

As concerns this clone: Other DNA sequences in the sample encode the same CDR3. CDR3 residues: CASSLTGGQPQHF. CDR3 DNA: TGTGCCAGCAGTTTAACCGGCGGCCAGCCCCAGCATTTT. The rearrangement uses TRBV12-3 or TRBV12-4 and TRBJ1-5; D is unresolved. The CDR3 is 13 amino acids. The V end lost 2 bases, the J end lost 7 bases, and 9 bases lay between the germline ends.

This clone is a singleton in its sample. Here the CDR3 reads CASSTRQIENTEAFF. Here the CDR3 DNA reads TGTGCCAGTAGTACAAGACAGATTGAGAACACTGAAGCTTTCTTT. This chain joins TRBV19 and TRBJ1-1, with D possibly being TRBD1 (5 bases). The CDR3 spans 15 residues. The V gene lost 4 bases and the J gene lost 1 base, with 13 bases spanning the gap. The germline V gene has CDR1 LNHDA and CDR2 SQIVND (reference sequence).

V gene TRBV20-1 combines with J gene TRBJ2-1; D possibly corresponds to TRBD1 (5 bases). This CDR3 has 12 amino acids. V gave up 3 bases and J gave up 10 bases, with 13 bases separating them. Germline V gene sequence: CDR1 DFQATT, CDR2 SNEGSKA (reference sequence). CDR3 coding DNA: TGCAGTGCTAGTAGGGCAGGGCAGGAGCAGTTCTTC. Protein product: CSASRAGQEQFF.

Only a few counts were recorded for this clone. The rearrangement uses TRBV11-1 and TRBJ1-4, with TRBD1 matching over 10 bases. Trimming took 5 bases from V and 5 from J; bases not matched to a gene: 8. The CDR3 loop spans 16 amino acids. Germline V gene data show CDR1 as SGHAT and CDR2 as FQDESV (reference sequence). The CDR3 sequence is CASSAGQGIRNEKLFF. In DNA form, the CDR3 reads TGTGCCAGCAGCGCGGGACAGGGGATACGAAATGAAAAACTGTTTTTT.

The rearrangement links TRBV2 to TRBJ1-1; the D gene is possibly TRBD1 (6 bases). V was trimmed by 7 bases and J by 0 bases, leaving 12 bases between them. Looked up from germline, CDR1 is SNHLY and CDR2 is FYNNEI. The CDR3 has 14 amino acids. CDR3 region: CASNRQAMNTEAFF. DNA of the CDR3: TGTGCCAGCAATCGACAGGCGATGAACACTGAAGCTTTCTTT.

The chain recombines TRBV6-2 or TRBV6-3 with TRBJ2-7; 12 nucleotides line up with TRBD2. This CDR3 is built from 16 residues. J lost 3 bases, V lost 2 bases, and 5 bases had no gene match. Germline loops: CDR1 MNHEY, CDR2 SVGEGT. The CDR3 spells CASSYPGLAGVYEQYF. The DNA for the CDR3 is TGTGCCAGCAGTTACCCGGGACTAGCGGGCGTCTACGAGCAGTACTTC.

The gene calls are TRBV28 and TRBJ1-6, with 8 bases matching TRBD1. This CDR3 contains 15 residues. V was clipped by 8 bases and J by 8 bases; unmatched bases: 11. The germline CDR1 and CDR2 sequences are MDHEN and SYDVKM. The CDR3 region has the DNA TGTGCCAGCGGACTTTCCAGGGGGCAGGATTCACCCCTCCACTTT. Protein product: CASGLSRGQDSPLHF.

This chain joins TRBV6-2 or TRBV6-3 and TRBJ2-1; D is unresolved. V gave up 0 bases and J gave up 8 bases, with 5 bases separating them. CDR3 size: 12 residues. Germline V gene sequence: CDR1 MNHEY, CDR2 SVGEGT. Written as DNA, the CDR3 is TGTGCCAGCAGTTACTCGGAGTATGAGCAGTTCTTC. Protein sequence: CASSYSEYEQFF.

The DNA for the CDR3 is TGTGCCAGCAGCTTTAAGGGGTATTCGGGAAACACCATATATTTT. Translating it yields CASSFKGYSGNTIYF. This chain joins TRBV7-9 and TRBJ1-3; the D gene is possibly TRBD1 (5 bases). This CDR3 contains 15 residues. Trimming removed 3 bases from V and 4 bases from J, with 13 bases in between. Germline loops: CDR1 SEHNR, CDR2 FQNEAQ (reference sequence).

This rearrangement joins TRBV29-1 to TRBJ1-1; D remains unclear. This CDR3 region has 14 residues. Deletions cut 2 bases from V and 0 bases from J, with 10 bases between. Germline-derived CDR1 and CDR2 are SQVTM and ANQGSEA. The CDR3 protein is CSVEREEMNTEAFF. In nucleotides, the CDR3 is TGCAGCGTTGAAAGGGAGGAAATGAACACTGAAGCTTTCTTT.

This clone turned up a few times. This sequence joins TRBV7-3 and TRBJ2-7; TRBD1 aligns across 7 bases. V was clipped by 5 bases and J by 3 bases; unmatched bases: 10. This CDR3 is built from 15 residues. Germline lookup yields CDR1 SGHTA and CDR2 FQGTGA. CDR3 coding DNA: TGTGCCAGCAGCCGTATGACAGGGAGTGGCTACGAGCAGTACTTC. Encoded protein: CASSRMTGSGYEQYF.